The next 17 T cell receptor beta chains were all read from a single sample in a study of T cell responses to AZD1222 COVID-19 vaccine. The data were produced by immunoSEQ multiplex PCR, yet TCRdb's version contains in-frame clones alone and is incomplete. The sample holds about 130,000 clones; over 75% are singletons and the top ten take 6.5% to 8.5%. This material consisted of peripheral blood, taken on day 0 of AZD1222 vaccination. These receptors were collected from an adult in good health.

Comments on this clone: The CDR3 end shows no conserved phenylalanine or tryptophan, and so a read error is likely. The DNA is omitted, as the CDR3 cannot be located on it reliably, and the CDR3 follows TCRdb's listing. The chain couples TRBV2 to TRBJ2-7; TRBD2 is taken as the D call from the table, unchecked against the DNA. Germline CDR1 and CDR2: SNHLY and FYNNEI. The CDR3 is 11 amino acids in total, end residues counted. CDR3 region: CASSARRGWFY.

The V gene is TRBV2, the J gene TRBJ2-1; D is unresolved. The V end lost 6 bases, the J end lost 0 bases, and 6 bases lay between the germline ends. Germline CDR1 is SNHLY and CDR2 is FYNNEI. This CDR3 comprises 13 residues. DNA for the CDR3: TGTGCCAGCAGGATAGACTCCTACAATGAGCAGTTCTTC. This sequence encodes CASRIDSYNEQFF.

This chain links TRBV7-9 with TRBJ2-1; the match to TRBD1 covers 10 bases. The J segment lost 8 bases and the V segment lost 5 bases, leaving 12 bases of the junction unmatched. The CDR3 extends over 16 amino acids. Looked up from germline, CDR1 is SEHNR and CDR2 is FQNEAQ (reference sequence). Here the CDR3 reads CASSMTGGPLHYEQFF. The CDR3 DNA reads as TGTGCCAGCAGCATGACAGGGGGCCCCCTTCACTATGAGCAGTTCTTC. The complete variable domain, with remaining parts taken from reference TRBV7-9 and TRBJ2-1, reads DTGVSQNPRHKITKRGQNVTFRCDPISEHNRLYWYRQTLGQGPEFLTYFQNEAQLEKSRLLSDRFSAERPKGSFSTLEIQRTEQGDSAMYLCASSMTGGPLHYEQFFGPGTRLTVL.

The chain employs TRBV6-5 and TRBJ1-1; D possibly corresponds to TRBD1 (5 bases). V lost 2 bases, J lost 3 bases, and 7 bases lay in between. CDR1 and CDR2 (germline): MNHEY, SVGAGI. The CDR3 is 13 residues long. CDR3 region: CASSYGGDTEAFF. The CDR3 coding sequence is TGTGCCAGCAGTTACGGGGGAGACACTGAAGCTTTCTTT.

The chain recombines TRBV27 with TRBJ2-7; 10 bases are a match to TRBD1. Looked up from germline, CDR1 is MNHEY and CDR2 is SMNVEV (reference sequence). The CDR3 is 14 residues long. Germline trimming cut 5 bases from V and 3 bases from J; bases unmatched to any gene: 4. This chain's CDR3 is CASSLRDRGYEQYF. CDR3 nucleotide sequence: TGTGCCAGCAGTCTCCGGGACAGGGGCTACGAGCAGTACTTC.

This sequence joins TRBV6-5 and TRBJ2-7; D uncertain. The germline V gene encodes CDR1 MNHEY and CDR2 SVGAGI. V dropped 8 bases and J dropped 3 bases, with 11 bases sitting between them. The CDR3 is made up of 12 amino acids. CDR3 in DNA: TGTGCCAGCCAGGCGGAGAACTACGAGCAGTACTTC. Its translation: CASQAENYEQYF.

This chain connects TRBV6-5 to TRBJ2-5, with D tentatively TRBD2 (5 bases). The CDR3 has 13 amino acids. V lost 6 bases and J 4 bases, leaving 12 bases between the germline ends. Germline CDR1 and CDR2: MNHEY and SVGAGI. CDR3 loop: CASSLLAGETQYF. The CDR3 DNA sequence: TGTGCCAGCAGCCTCCTCGCGGGAGAGACCCAGTACTTC.

The gene calls are TRBV9 and TRBJ2-1, with 8 bases fitting TRBD2. V trimming: 4 bases; J trimming: 5 bases; junction bases outside the gene matches: 14. This CDR3 comprises 17 residues. Germline assignment: CDR1 SGDLS and CDR2 YYNGEE. The CDR3 DNA follows: TGTGCCAGCAGCCCTAGGCGGACTAGCCTGAATAACAATGAGCAGTTCTTC. Amino acids: CASSPRRTSLNNNEQFF.

V and J are TRBV4-1 and TRBJ1-5, with D possibly TRBD1 on 5 matching bases. V shed 3 bases and J shed 6 bases, with 9 bases lying between them. The CDR3 runs to 13 residues. Germline values: CDR1 MGHRA, CDR2 YSYEKL. This chain's CDR3 is CASSHDSFQPQHF. The CDR3 DNA reads TGCGCCAGCAGCCATGACAGTTTTCAGCCCCAGCATTTT.

This clone was recorded many times. The chain is built from TRBV29-1 and TRBJ1-3; no firm D call. Germline V gene lookup returns CDR1 SQVTM and CDR2 ANQGSEA. The CDR3 spans 13 residues. V lost 4 bases and J 2 bases, leaving 9 bases between the germline ends. CDR3 coding DNA: TGCAGCGTTGCTACAGCTGCTGGAAACACCATATATTTT. This translates into CSVATAAGNTIYF.

The chain joins TRBV3-1 (or the pseudogene TRBV3-2) to TRBJ2-7; D is unclear. The CDR3 is 13 residues long. V lost 0 bases to trimming and J lost 3 bases, with 6 bases between them. Germline-derived CDR1 and CDR2 are LGHDT and YNNKEL (reference sequence). The CDR3 nucleotides are TGTGCCAGCAGCCAAGACGTTTTCTACGAGCAGTACTTC. It encodes CASSQDVFYEQYF.

This clone showed up just once. J is TRBJ1-5 and V is TRBV5-4; possibly TRBD1 for D (6 bases). The germline gives CDR1 SGHNT, CDR2 YYREEE (reference sequence). V dropped 1 base and J dropped 6 bases, with 11 bases sitting between them. This CDR3 is built from 14 residues. CDR3 sequence: CASSLKTGPQPQHF. The CDR3 coding sequence is TGTGCCAGCAGCTTGAAGACAGGCCCTCAGCCCCAGCATTTT.

V is TRBV3-1 (or the pseudogene TRBV3-2) and J is TRBJ1-1, with D possibly matching TRBD1 (6 bases). There are 16 residues in the CDR3. The V end was cut by 1 base, the J end by 0 bases, with 12 bases between. Germline V lookup: CDR1 LGHDT, CDR2 YNNKEL (reference sequence). CDR3 loop: CASSQGGGPMNTEAFF. The CDR3 DNA is TGTGCCAGCAGCCAAGGGGGGGGGCCCATGAACACTGAAGCTTTCTTT.

This rearrangement joins TRBV28 to TRBJ1-4, with a possible D match to TRBD1 (5 bases). Germline V gives CDR1 MDHEN, CDR2 SYDVKM. V shed 6 bases and J shed 2 bases, with 13 bases lying between them. The length of the CDR3 is 15 residues. CDR3 amino acids: CASSRGGGTNEKLFF. CDR3 DNA sequence: TGTGCCAGCAGCCGCGGGGGGGGGACTAATGAAAAACTGTTTTTT.

This sequence joins TRBV7-6 and TRBJ2-3; 8 nucleotides agree with TRBD2. J gave up 3 bases and V 1 base, and 9 bases lay outside the gene matches. The germline CDR1 and CDR2 sequences are SGHVS and FNYEAQ. The CDR3 is made up of 17 amino acids. The CDR3 nucleotides are TGTGCCAGCAGCTTAGGAAGCGGGGGTATTTCGACAGATACGCAGTATTTT. Translating it yields CASSLGSGGISTDTQYF.

This rearrangement joins TRBV24-1 to TRBJ2-1; 7 bases are a match to TRBD2. The junction had 9 bases not matched to a gene; V was cut back by 4 bases and J by 1 base. Germline V gene data show CDR1 as KGHDR and CDR2 as SFDVKD. This CDR3 is 17 amino acids long. CDR3 sequence reads: CATSDMHLGGSYNEQFF. The DNA of the CDR3 is TGTGCCACCAGTGACATGCATTTGGGAGGGTCCTACAATGAGCAGTTCTTC.

The rearrangement joins TRBV28 to TRBJ2-1, with no clear D. V shed 6 bases and J shed 4 bases, with 4 bases lying between them. From germline, CDR1 is MDHEN and CDR2 SYDVKM. The CDR3 has 11 amino acids. The CDR3 DNA sequence: TGTGCCAGCAGCGGATACAATGAGCAGTTCTTC. Encoded protein: CASSGYNEQFF.